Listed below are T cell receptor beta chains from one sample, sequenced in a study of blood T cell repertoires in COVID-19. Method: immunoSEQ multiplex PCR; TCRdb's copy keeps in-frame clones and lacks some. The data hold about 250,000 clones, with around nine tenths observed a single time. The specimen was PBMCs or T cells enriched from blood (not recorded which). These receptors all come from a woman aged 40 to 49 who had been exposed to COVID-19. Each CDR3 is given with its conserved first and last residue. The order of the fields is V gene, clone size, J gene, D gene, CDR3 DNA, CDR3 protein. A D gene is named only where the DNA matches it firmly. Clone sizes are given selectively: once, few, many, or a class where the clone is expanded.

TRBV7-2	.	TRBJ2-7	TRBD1	TGTGCCAGCAGCCCGAGACAGGGATCCTACGAGCAGTACTTC	CASSPRQGSYEQYF
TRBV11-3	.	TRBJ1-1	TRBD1	TGTGCCAGCGAGGACAGGGCTGAAGCTTTCTTT	CASEDRAEAFF
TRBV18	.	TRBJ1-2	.	TGTGCCACAATGGGGCAGGGGAAGCCCTATGGCTACACCTTC	CATMGQGKPYGYTF
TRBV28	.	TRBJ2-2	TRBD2	TGTGCCAGCAGCCCCGGGGGGACGGGCACCGGGGAGCTGTTTTTT	CASSPGGTGTGELFF
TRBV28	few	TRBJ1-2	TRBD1	TGTGCCAGCAGTGCGGACAGGGCTAGAGCTAACTATGGCTACACCTTC	CASSADRARANYGYTF
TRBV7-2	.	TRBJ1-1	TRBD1	TGTGCCAGCAGCTTAGGGGCAGGGGGACGGATCACTGAAGCTTTCTTT	CASSLGAGGRITEAFF
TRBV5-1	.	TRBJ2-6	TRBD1	TGCGCCAGCAGCTCGGGGGACAGGGGGTTGGCCAACGTCCTGACTTTC	CASSSGDRGLANVLTF
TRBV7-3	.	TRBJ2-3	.	TGTGCCAGCAGCTTAGTGGGGCCGCAGTATTTT	CASSLVGPQYF
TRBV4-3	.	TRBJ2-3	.	TGCGCCAGCAGCCAAGATCGAGGTACCAGGGACTCGAGCACAGATACGCAGTATTTT	CASSQDRGTRDSSTDTQYF
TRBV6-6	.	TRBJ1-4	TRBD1	TGTGCCAGCAGTCTACAGGACAGGGCCTTAAATGAAAAACTGTTTTTT	CASSLQDRALNEKLFF
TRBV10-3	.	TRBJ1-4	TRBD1	TGTGCCATCAGTGGGACGACAGGGGGAAATGAAAAACTGTTTTTT	CAISGTTGGNEKLFF
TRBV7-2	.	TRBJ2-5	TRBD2	TGTGCCAGCAGCTTGCGGACTAGCTCTCAAGAGACCCAGTACTTC	CASSLRTSSQETQYF
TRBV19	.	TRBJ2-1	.	TGTGCCAGTAGCCCCGACAAGGGGAACTCCTACAATGAGCAGTTCTTC	CASSPDKGNSYNEQFF
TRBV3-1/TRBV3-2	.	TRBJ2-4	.	TGTGCCAGCAGCCAATGGACTGAGCTAGCCAAAAACATTCAGTACTTC	CASSQWTELAKNIQYF
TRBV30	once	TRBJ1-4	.	TGTGCCTGGAGTGTGCAGGGTAATAATGAAAAACTGTTTTTT	CAWSVQGNNEKLFF
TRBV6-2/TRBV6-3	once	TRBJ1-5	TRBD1	TGTGCCAGCAGCGAAGACAGGGACAATCAGCCCCAGCATTTT	CASSEDRDNQPQHF
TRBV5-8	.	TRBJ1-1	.	TGTGCCAGCAGCTCGGTCCTACGGACTTACATGAACACTGAAGCTTTCTTT	CASSSVLRTYMNTEAFF
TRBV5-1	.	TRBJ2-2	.	TGCGCCAGCAGCTTGGGTAGACTAATCACCGGGGAGCTGTTTTTT	CASSLGRLITGELFF
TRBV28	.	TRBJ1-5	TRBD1	TGTGCCAGCAGTTTATGGGTCGGGACAGGGGAATATAGCAATCAGCCCCAGCATTTT	CASSLWVGTGEYSNQPQHF
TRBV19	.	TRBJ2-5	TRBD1	TGTGCCAGTAGTCGACAGGGGATGGAGACCCAGTACTTC	CASSRQGMETQYF
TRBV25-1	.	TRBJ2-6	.	TGTGCCAGCAGTGGGGAACCTGGACAGACTGGGGCCAACGTCCTGACTTTC	CASSGEPGQTGANVLTF
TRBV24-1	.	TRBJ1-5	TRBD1	TGTGCCACCAGTGACCATGGACAGGGACAACAGCCCCAGCATTTT	CATSDHGQGQQPQHF
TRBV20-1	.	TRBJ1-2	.	TGCAGTGCTAGAGATATGACAAGCTACACCTTC	CSARDMTSYTF